Given below is one TCR beta chain in context. Its specificity is unknown. Time point noted: pre-reinfection, 55 to 20 weeks before reinfection detection. The sorted cells went straight to TCR sequencing with no prior in vitro expansion. Total naive CD8 T cells were sorted as viable CD3+ CD8+ CD45RO- cells from a couple of donors. This table comes from immunoSEQ multiplex PCR, and its TCRdb copy is limited to in-frame clones, with some not included. The sample holds just over 50,000 clones; nearly 90% are singletons and the top ten take more than 0.8%. V lost 0 bases and J lost 9, with 10 bases in between. Germline CDR1 and CDR2: SGHDT and YYEEEE. The CDR3 is 13 residues long. The data derive from a study of memory CD8 T cells in hepatitis C reinfection. As for the study in general: After reinfection, a couple of primary-infection resolvers became chronically infected. Regarding the study as a whole: Conclusions on public clonotypes and secondary clearance were not definitive with a handful of donors.

The rearrangement joins TRBV5-6 to TRBJ2-1; possibly TRBD1 for D (5 bases). The receptor comes from a young man with hepatitis C virus infection. The sequencing input was naive CD8+ T cells sorted from blood. For the CDR3, the DNA is TGTGCCAGCAGCTTGGCAGGGTTCCTTGAGCAGTTCTTC. Its translation is CASSLAGFLEQFF.